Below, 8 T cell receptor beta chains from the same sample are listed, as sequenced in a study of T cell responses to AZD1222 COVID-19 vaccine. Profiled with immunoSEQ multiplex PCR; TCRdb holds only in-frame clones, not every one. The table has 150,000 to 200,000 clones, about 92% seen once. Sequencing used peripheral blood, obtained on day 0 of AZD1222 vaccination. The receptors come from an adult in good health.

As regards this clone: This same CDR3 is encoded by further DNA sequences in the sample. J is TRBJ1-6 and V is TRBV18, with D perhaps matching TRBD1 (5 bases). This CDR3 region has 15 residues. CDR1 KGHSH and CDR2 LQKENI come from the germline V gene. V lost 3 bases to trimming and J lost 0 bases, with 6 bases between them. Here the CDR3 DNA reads TGTGCCAGCTCACCCGACAGCTCCTATAATTCACCCCTCCACTTT. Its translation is CASSPDSSYNSPLHF.

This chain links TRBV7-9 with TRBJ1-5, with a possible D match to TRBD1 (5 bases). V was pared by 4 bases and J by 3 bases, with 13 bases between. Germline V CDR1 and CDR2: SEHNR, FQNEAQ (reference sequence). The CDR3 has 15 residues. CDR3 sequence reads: CASSSETVANQPQHF. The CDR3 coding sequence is TGTGCCAGCAGCTCGGAGACAGTGGCCAATCAGCCCCAGCATTTT.

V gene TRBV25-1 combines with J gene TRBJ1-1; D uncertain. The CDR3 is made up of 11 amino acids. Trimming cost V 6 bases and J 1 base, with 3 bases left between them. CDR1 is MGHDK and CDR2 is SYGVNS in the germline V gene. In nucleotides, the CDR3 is TGTGCCAGCAGGGCGAACACTGAAGCTTTCTTT. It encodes CASRANTEAFF.

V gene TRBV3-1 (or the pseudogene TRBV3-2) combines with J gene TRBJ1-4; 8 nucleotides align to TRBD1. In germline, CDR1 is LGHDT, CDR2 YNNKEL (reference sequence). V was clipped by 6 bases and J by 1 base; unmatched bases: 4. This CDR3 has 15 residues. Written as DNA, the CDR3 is TGTGCCAGCAGGCCGGGACAGGTAACTAATGAAAAACTGTTTTTT. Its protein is CASRPGQVTNEKLFF.

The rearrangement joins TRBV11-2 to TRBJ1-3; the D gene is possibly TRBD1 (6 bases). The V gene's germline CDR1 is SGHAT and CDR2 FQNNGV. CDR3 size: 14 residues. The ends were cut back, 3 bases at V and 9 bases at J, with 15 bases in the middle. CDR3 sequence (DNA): TGTGCCAGCAGCTTGGGGACAAGGGGTAGCACCATATATTTT. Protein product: CASSLGTRGSTIYF.

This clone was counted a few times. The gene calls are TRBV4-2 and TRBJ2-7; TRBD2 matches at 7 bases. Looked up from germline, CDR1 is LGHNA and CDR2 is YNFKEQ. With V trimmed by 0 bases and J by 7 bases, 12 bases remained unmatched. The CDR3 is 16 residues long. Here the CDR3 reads CASSQDMGEGHLEQYF. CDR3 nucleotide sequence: TGTGCCAGCAGCCAAGATATGGGGGAGGGCCACCTGGAGCAGTACTTC.

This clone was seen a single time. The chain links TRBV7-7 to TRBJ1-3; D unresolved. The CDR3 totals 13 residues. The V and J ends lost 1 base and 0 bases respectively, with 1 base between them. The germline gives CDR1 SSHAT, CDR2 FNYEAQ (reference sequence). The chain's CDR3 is CASSLGSGNTIYF. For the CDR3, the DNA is TGTGCCAGCAGCTTAGGCTCTGGAAACACCATATATTTT.

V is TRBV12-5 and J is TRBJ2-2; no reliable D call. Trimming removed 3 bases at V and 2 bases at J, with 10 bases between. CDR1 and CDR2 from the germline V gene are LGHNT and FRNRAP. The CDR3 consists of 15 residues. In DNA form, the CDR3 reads TGTGCTAGTGGTTTCTCAGCGTTTAACACCGGGGAGCTGTTTTTT. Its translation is CASGFSAFNTGELFF.